These T cell receptor beta chains were read from a single sample in a study of blood T cell repertoires in COVID-19. Sequencing was performed with immunoSEQ multiplex PCR; in TCRdb, only in-frame clones are kept and a portion is missing. The sample has approximately 150,000 clones; around four fifths are singletons. The specimen was peripheral blood. The receptors derive from a man in his 70s who had recovered from COVID-19. Both conserved end residues are trimmed from each CDR3. The D gene is left open where the match is weak.

>TRBJ1-6|TRBD1|12|TRBV5-1
ASSLGQWNSPLH
>TRBJ2-3|NA|10|TRBV7-3
ASSPDYTTQY
>TRBJ2-1|TRBD2|17|TRBV10-3
AITEGTSGRTFSYNEQF
>TRBJ1-6|NA|12|TRBV24-1
ATSDDSSNSPLH
>TRBJ1-1|TRBD1|10|TRBV27
ASSFQQGEAF
>TRBJ1-6|TRBD1|13|TRBV2
ASPSGDRAGSPLH
>TRBJ2-7|TRBD2|11|TRBV4-2
ASSQGGSGEQY
>TRBJ1-4|NA|12|TRBV3-1/TRBV3-2
ASSHDQGNEKLF
>TRBJ2-3|NA|10|TRBV19
ASSTQTDTQY
>TRBJ2-1|NA|11|TRBV5-1
ASSNDPRDEQF
>TRBJ2-2|TRBD1|10|TRBV6-5
ASNRQGDKLF
>TRBJ2-3|NA|13|TRBV19
ASSIALGRTDTQY
>TRBJ2-2|TRBD2|16|TRBV9
ASSVDAGLAANTGELF
>TRBJ2-2|NA|13|TRBV5-1
ASSLGREATGELF
>TRBJ2-7|NA|13|TRBV7-3
ASSLSSLGDYEQY
>TRBJ2-7|NA|12|TRBV6-5
ASSLSGNSYEQY
>TRBJ2-3|TRBD2|15|TRBV5-4
ASSPSWTSGSPDTQY
>TRBJ1-4|TRBD1|14|TRBV18
ASSPTPGQGIEKLF
>TRBJ2-7|NA|12|TRBV7-9
ASSPGTTTYEQY
>TRBJ1-2|NA|14|TRBV18
ASSPQGSGILNGYT
>TRBJ2-1|NA|13|TRBV6-5
ASSYSPGVDNEQF
>TRBJ2-7|NA|14|TRBV6-6
ASSYDPKTQTYEQY
>TRBJ1-1|TRBD1|12|TRBV19
ASSPGQGATEAF
>TRBJ2-3|NA|14|TRBV27
ASRKSSQVGPDTQY
>TRBJ1-4|NA|13|TRBV5-1
ASSLAPTGGEKLF
>TRBJ2-3|NA|11|TRBV6-1
ASSEGLTDTQY
>TRBJ2-7|NA|12|TRBV6-5
ASSNRDSTYEQY